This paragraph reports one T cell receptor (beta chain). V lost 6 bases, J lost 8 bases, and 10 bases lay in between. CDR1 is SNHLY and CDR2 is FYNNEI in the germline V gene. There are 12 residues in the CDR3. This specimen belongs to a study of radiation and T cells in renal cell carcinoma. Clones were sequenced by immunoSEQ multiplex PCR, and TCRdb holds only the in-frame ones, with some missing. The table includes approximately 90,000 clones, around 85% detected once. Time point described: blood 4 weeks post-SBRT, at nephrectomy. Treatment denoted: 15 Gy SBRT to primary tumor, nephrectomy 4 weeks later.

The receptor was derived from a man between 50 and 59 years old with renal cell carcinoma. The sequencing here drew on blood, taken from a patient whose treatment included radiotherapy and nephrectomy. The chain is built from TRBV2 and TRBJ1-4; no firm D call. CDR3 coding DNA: TGTGCCAGCAGCGGGGTTGGAGAAAAACTGTTTTTT. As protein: CASSGVGEKLFF.